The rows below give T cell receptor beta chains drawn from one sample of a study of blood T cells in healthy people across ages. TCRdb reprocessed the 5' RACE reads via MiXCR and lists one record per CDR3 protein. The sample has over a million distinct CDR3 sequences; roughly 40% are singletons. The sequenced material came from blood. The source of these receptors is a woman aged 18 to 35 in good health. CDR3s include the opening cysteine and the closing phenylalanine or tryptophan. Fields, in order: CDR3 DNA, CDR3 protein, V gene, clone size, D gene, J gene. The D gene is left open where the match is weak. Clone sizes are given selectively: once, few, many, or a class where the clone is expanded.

cdr3_nt: TGTGCCAGCAGTGGACAGTCTAATGAAAAACTGTTTTTT
cdr3_aa: CASSGQSNEKLFF
v_call: TRBV6-1
clone_size: .
d_call: .
j_call: TRBJ1-4

cdr3_nt: TGTGCCTGGAGTGTACTGAGACAGGGGGCTCGCGAGCAGTACTTC
cdr3_aa: CAWSVLRQGAREQYF
v_call: TRBV30
clone_size: .
d_call: TRBD1
j_call: TRBJ2-7

cdr3_nt: TGCAGTGCTACCTTGACTAGCGGGAGCGAGGACAATGAGCAGTACTTC
cdr3_aa: CSATLTSGSEDNEQYF
v_call: TRBV20-1
clone_size: few
d_call: TRBD2
j_call: TRBJ2-7

cdr3_nt: TGTGCCATCAGTGGTTGGGACAGGGATGTCGAGACCCAGTACTTC
cdr3_aa: CAISGWDRDVETQYF
v_call: TRBV10-3
clone_size: many
d_call: TRBD1
j_call: TRBJ2-5

cdr3_nt: TGTGCCAGCAAACCGGGACAGCAAAACTATGGCTACACCTTC
cdr3_aa: CASKPGQQNYGYTF
v_call: TRBV27
clone_size: .
d_call: TRBD1
j_call: TRBJ1-2

cdr3_nt: TGTGCCAGCAGCCATCCCTCGCGGGAGAGCTCCTACAATGAGCAGTTCTTC
cdr3_aa: CASSHPSRESSYNEQFF
v_call: TRBV3-1
clone_size: few
d_call: TRBD2
j_call: TRBJ2-1

cdr3_nt: TGTGCCAGCAGCTTAACGATGGGAGAGACCCAGTACTTC
cdr3_aa: CASSLTMGETQYF
v_call: TRBV7-3
clone_size: .
d_call: .
j_call: TRBJ2-5

cdr3_nt: TGTGCCAGCAGCTTATTGTGGGCGAACACTGAAGCTTTCTTT
cdr3_aa: CASSLLWANTEAFF
v_call: TRBV7-3
clone_size: once
d_call: .
j_call: TRBJ1-1

cdr3_nt: TGTGCCAGCAGCTTAGTGCCAGGACCCACTGAAGCTTTCTTT
cdr3_aa: CASSLVPGPTEAFF
v_call: TRBV7-3
clone_size: many
d_call: .
j_call: TRBJ1-1

cdr3_nt: TGCAGTGCTAGAGTAGGCGGCAGGGGTTACGAGCAGTACTTC
cdr3_aa: CSARVGGRGYEQYF
v_call: TRBV20-1
clone_size: .
d_call: .
j_call: TRBJ2-7

cdr3_nt: TGTGCCACCAGCAGAGGGTCAGGGGGCGGCTACGAGCAGTACTTC
cdr3_aa: CATSRGSGGGYEQYF
v_call: TRBV15
clone_size: .
d_call: TRBD1
j_call: TRBJ2-7

cdr3_nt: TGTGCTATCAAGGGGGGCAGCTTCTACACAGATACGCAGTATTTT
cdr3_aa: CAIKGGSFYTDTQYF
v_call: TRBV2
clone_size: few
d_call: .
j_call: TRBJ2-3

cdr3_nt: TGCAGTGTACGGGGTAGCGGGGGTGCCGGGCAGTATTTT
cdr3_aa: CSVRGSGGAGQYF
v_call: TRBV20-1
clone_size: .
d_call: TRBD2
j_call: TRBJ2-3

cdr3_nt: TGTGCCTGCAGCCCCGCCTCAGGGAACCATGGCTACACCTTC
cdr3_aa: CACSPASGNHGYTF
v_call: TRBV27
clone_size: once
d_call: .
j_call: TRBJ1-2

cdr3_nt: TGCGCCAGCAGCCCGCGGAGGAATGAGCAGTACTTC
cdr3_aa: CASSPRRNEQYF
v_call: TRBV5-1
clone_size: few
d_call: .
j_call: TRBJ2-7

cdr3_nt: TGTGCCAGCAGCGCCGGGACAGGTAGAATGGAGACCCAGTACTTC
cdr3_aa: CASSAGTGRMETQYF
v_call: TRBV27
clone_size: few
d_call: TRBD1
j_call: TRBJ2-5

cdr3_nt: TGCAGTGCTCCCCACCTGGGGGGAGAGAACTACGAGCAGTACTTC
cdr3_aa: CSAPHLGGENYEQYF
v_call: TRBV20-1
clone_size: few
d_call: .
j_call: TRBJ2-7